Listed below are T cell receptor beta chains from one sample, sequenced in a study of response to subunit inactivated influenza vaccine. A single record per CDR3 protein comes from TCRdb applying MiXCR to the RT-PCR reads. The sample carries around 530,000 distinct CDR3 sequences, 16% recorded once. Sequencing used CD4+ T cells sorted from PBMCs, obtained around 2 years after vaccination. Receptors originate from a man aged 45 to 70 who received an inactivated influenza vaccine. The CDR3 runs from the conserved cysteine through the conserved F or W. The D gene is left open where the match is weak. Where a row states a size, it is once, few, many or the class of an expanded clone; other rows omit it.

d_gene | abundance | j_gene | v_gene | CDR3aa | CDR3nt
. | once | TRBJ2-5 | TRBV4-3 | CASSLNPGAAQYF | TGCGCCAGCAGCCTGAACCCTGGGGCGGCCCAGTACTTC
TRBD2 | . | TRBJ2-1 | TRBV11-1 | CASSLRFSGTRGSYNEQFF | TGTGCCAGCAGCCTCCGATTCTCCGGGACTAGGGGCTCCTACAATGAGCAGTTCTTC
TRBD1 | . | TRBJ1-1 | TRBV12-3/TRBV12-4 | CASTPGTGGAGTFF | TGTGCCAGCACCCCAGGGACAGGGGGCGCGGGGACTTTCTTT
. | many | TRBJ2-5 | TRBV30 | CAWTTPPKRGIQETQYF | TGTGCCTGGACCACCCCCCCGAAACGGGGGATACAAGAGACCCAGTACTTC
. | . | TRBJ2-5 | TRBV12-3/TRBV12-4 | CASSPRDRVEGETQYF | TGTGCCAGCAGCCCCCGGGACCGAGTTGAGGGTGAGACCCAGTACTTC
TRBD1 | . | TRBJ1-2 | TRBV12-3/TRBV12-4 | CASSPDRGRGGYTF | TGTGCCAGCAGTCCGGACAGGGGGCGAGGTGGCTACACCTTC
TRBD2 | many | TRBJ2-1 | TRBV7-2 | CASSLIAGGPLNEQFF | TGTGCCAGCAGCTTAATAGCGGGGGGGCCTTTGAATGAGCAGTTCTTC
. | . | TRBJ2-7 | TRBV29-1 | CSVEGYSRGQYF | TGCAGCGTTGAGGGGTACTCTCGCGGGCAGTACTTC
. | many | TRBJ1-5 | TRBV24-1 | CATSDLQGGIQHF | TGTGCCACCAGTGATTTGCAAGGGGGGATCCAGCATTTT
. | few | TRBJ2-1 | TRBV18 | CASSPPQANEQFF | TGTGCCAGCTCACCACCACAGGCCAATGAGCAGTTCTTC
. | . | TRBJ2-3 | TRBV2 | CASSEALGRGTDTQYF | TGTGCCAGCAGTGAAGCGCTGGGGCGCGGCACAGATACGCAGTATTTT
. | few | TRBJ1-3 | TRBV20-1 | CSAAPKYGNTIYF | TGCAGTGCCGCACCCAAATATGGAAACACCATATATTTT
TRBD2 | . | TRBJ2-1 | TRBV12-3/TRBV12-4 | CASSFRLVAGNVRDEQFF | TGTGCCAGCAGTTTTAGACTGGTAGCGGGCAACGTCCGTGATGAGCAGTTCTTC
TRBD2 | . | TRBJ2-5 | TRBV11-2 | CASSLLAGGPETQYF | TGTGCCAGCAGCTTGTTAGCGGGGGGGCCTGAGACCCAGTACTTC
. | many | TRBJ2-2 | TRBV24-1 | CATSPITNTGELFF | TGTGCCACCAGCCCCATCACGAACACCGGGGAGCTGTTTTTT
. | . | TRBJ2-1 | TRBV4-2 | CASSQAPWRTSYNEQFF | TGTGCCAGCAGCCAGGCTCCTTGGAGGACCTCCTACAATGAGCAGTTCTTC
TRBD2 | few | TRBJ2-5 | TRBV20-1 | CSARDLLAGAGETQYF | TGCAGTGCTAGAGATCTTCTAGCGGGAGCAGGGGAGACCCAGTACTTC
TRBD1 | few | TRBJ2-1 | TRBV25-1 | CASSEPTGTGVGNEQFF | TGTGCCAGCAGTGAACCGACCGGGACAGGGGTCGGCAATGAGCAGTTCTTC
TRBD1 | . | TRBJ2-7 | TRBV7-2 | CASSLGGQNPYEQYF | TGTGCCAGCAGCTTAGGGGGACAGAATCCCTACGAGCAGTACTTC
TRBD2 | few | TRBJ2-7 | TRBV6-1 | CASSDGLAGDSYEQYF | TGTGCCAGCAGTGACGGACTAGCGGGGGACTCGTACGAGCAGTACTTC
. | . | TRBJ2-4 | TRBV20-1 | CSARGRVENIQYF | TGCAGTGCTAGAGGTCGGGTGGAAAACATTCAGTACTTC
. | . | TRBJ2-1 | TRBV6-1 | CASWSDVGRASYNEQFF | TGTGCCAGCTGGAGTGACGTGGGCAGAGCCTCCTACAATGAGCAGTTCTTC
. | few | TRBJ2-7 | TRBV5-1 | CASSFDSFSYEQYF | TGCGCCAGCAGCTTTGACAGTTTCTCCTACGAGCAGTACTTC
TRBD2 | few | TRBJ2-1 | TRBV5-1 | CASSLEVAGVGEQFF | TGCGCCAGCAGCTTGGAGGTAGCGGGGGTGGGTGAGCAGTTCTTC
TRBD2 | few | TRBJ2-1 | TRBV27 | CASSFTGGRTNEQFF | TGTGCCAGCAGTTTCACGGGAGGCCGGACCAATGAGCAGTTCTTC
. | . | TRBJ2-1 | TRBV20-1 | CSAREWAGGNEQFF | TGCAGTGCTAGAGAATGGGCAGGGGGGAATGAGCAGTTCTTC
. | . | TRBJ2-2 | TRBV6-2/TRBV6-3 | CASSWGSQNTGELFF | TGTGCCAGCAGTTGGGGTAGCCAGAACACCGGGGAGCTGTTTTTT
TRBD2 | few | TRBJ2-2 | TRBV6-1 | CASSRAGGGFTDTGELFF | TGTGCCAGCTCTAGGGCTGGCGGGGGGTTCACGGACACCGGGGAGCTGTTTTTT
. | . | TRBJ1-1 | TRBV29-1 | CSVGIRGDSTEAFF | TGCAGCGTTGGGATCCGGGGGGATAGCACTGAAGCTTTCTTT
TRBD1 | few | TRBJ1-5 | TRBV5-1 | CASSLEGQLYQPQHF | TGCGCCAGCAGCTTGGAGGGACAGCTATATCAGCCCCAGCATTTT
. | few | TRBJ2-7 | TRBV28 | CASSSTRDEQYF | TGTGCCAGCAGTTCCACCCGCGACGAGCAGTACTTC
TRBD1 | . | TRBJ2-4 | TRBV9 | CASSVGGGLAKNIQYF | TGTGCCAGCAGCGTAGGAGGGGGCCTAGCCAAAAACATTCAGTACTTC
. | . | TRBJ2-7 | TRBV20-1 | CSAHRGGFQYF | TGCAGTGCCCACAGAGGGGGATTCCAGTACTTC
. | . | TRBJ2-7 | TRBV9 | CASSVESGSTYEQYF | TGTGCCAGCAGCGTAGAATCCGGGTCGACCTACGAGCAGTACTTC
TRBD1 | . | TRBJ2-5 | TRBV20-1 | CSASQGQGAWETQYF | TGCAGTGCTAGCCAGGGACAGGGGGCATGGGAGACCCAGTACTTC
TRBD1 | few | TRBJ1-1 | TRBV20-1 | CSANSPGQGTTEAFF | TGCAGTGCTAACTCCCCGGGACAGGGGACGACTGAAGCTTTCTTT
. | few | TRBJ2-1 | TRBV25-1 | CASSELRIPGRRSSYNEQFF | TGTGCCAGCAGTGAATTGAGGATACCGGGACGCCGGAGCTCCTACAATGAGCAGTTCTTC
. | many | TRBJ2-3 | TRBV14 | CASSKEVGSAYTDTQYF | TGTGCCAGCAGCAAAGAGGTGGGCTCGGCGTACACAGATACGCAGTATTTT